A selection of T cell receptor beta chains follows, all from one sample in a study of HIV-infected patients and healthy controls. TCRdb used MiXCR to reprocess the 5' RACE reads, holding one entry per CDR3 protein. The sample has approximately 16,000 distinct CDR3 sequences; just under 9.5% are singletons. Sequencing input: blood. These receptors were obtained from an adult in good health. CDR3s include the opening cysteine and the closing phenylalanine or tryptophan.

12	TRBV10-2	TRBJ2-7	CASSDGGYEQYF
16	TRBV6-6	TRBJ2-5	CASSYGGSGLQETQYF
16	TRBV20-1	TRBJ2-3	CSARSGVGSSTDTQYF
16	TRBV20-1	TRBJ2-6	CSATGTGLSGANVLTF
18	TRBV29-1	TRBJ2-6	CSVSTSGSSASGANVLTF
9	TRBV2	TRBJ1-1	CAGNTEAFF
15	TRBV5-4	TRBJ2-1	CASSLVGHGEDEQFF
13	TRBV11-2	TRBJ1-5	CASSRGFRQPQHF
14	TRBV19	TRBJ2-5	CASSPWGSQETQYF
11	TRBV19	TRBJ2-2	CASWADGELFF
17	TRBV7-2	TRBJ1-2	CASSLAGTGSRIDGYTF
12	TRBV7-9	TRBJ2-2	CASSHPTGELFF
14	TRBV24-1	TRBJ2-2	CATGRTGGTGELFF
11	TRBV29-1	TRBJ2-3	CSVDKGATQYF
13	TRBV29-1	TRBJ2-6	CSVGASGANVLTF
16	TRBV6-5	TRBJ2-3	CASSPYLPGSRDTQYF